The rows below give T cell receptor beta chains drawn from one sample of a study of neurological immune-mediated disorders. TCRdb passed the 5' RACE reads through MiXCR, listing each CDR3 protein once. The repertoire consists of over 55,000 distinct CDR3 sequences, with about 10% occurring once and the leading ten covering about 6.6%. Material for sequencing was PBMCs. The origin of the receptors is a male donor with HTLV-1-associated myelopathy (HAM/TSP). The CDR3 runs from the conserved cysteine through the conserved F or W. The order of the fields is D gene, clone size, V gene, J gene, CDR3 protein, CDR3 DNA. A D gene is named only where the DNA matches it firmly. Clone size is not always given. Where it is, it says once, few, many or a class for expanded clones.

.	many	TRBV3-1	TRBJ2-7	CASSPFRMGYEQYF	TGTGCCAGCAGCCCATTTAGGATGGGCTACGAGCAGTACTTC
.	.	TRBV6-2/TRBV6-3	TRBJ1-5	CASSLPGGPQHF	TGTGCCAGCAGCCTCCCGGGTGGGCCCCAGCATTTT
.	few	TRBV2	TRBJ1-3	CASSEGGNTIYF	TGTGCCAGCAGTGAAGGCGGAAACACCATATATTTT
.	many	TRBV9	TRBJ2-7	CASSPHGERGEQYF	TGTGCCAGCAGCCCCCATGGGGAGAGGGGCGAGCAGTACTTC
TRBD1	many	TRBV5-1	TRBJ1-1	CASSKDRDTEAFF	TGCGCCAGCAGCAAGGACAGGGACACTGAAGCTTTCTTT
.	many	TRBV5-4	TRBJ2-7	CASSTKQGKGLYEQYF	TGTGCCAGCAGCACAAAACAGGGGAAGGGACTCTACGAGCAGTACTTC
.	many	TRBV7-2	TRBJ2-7	CASSGTPLYEQYF	TGTGCCAGCAGTGGGACACCACTCTACGAGCAGTACTTC
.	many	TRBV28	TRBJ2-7	CASSLGSNHEQYF	TGTGCCAGCAGTTTGGGGTCAAACCACGAGCAGTACTTC
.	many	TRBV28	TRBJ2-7	CASSWAGFSSYEQYF	TGTGCCAGCAGCTGGGCGGGTTTTAGCTCCTACGAGCAGTACTTC
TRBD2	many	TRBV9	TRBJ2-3	CASSAYTSAADTQYF	TGTGCCAGCAGCGCGTATACTAGCGCGGCAGATACGCAGTATTTT
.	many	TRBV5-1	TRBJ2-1	CASSLRRSSYNEQFF	TGCGCCAGCAGCTTGAGAAGAAGCTCCTACAATGAGCAGTTCTTC
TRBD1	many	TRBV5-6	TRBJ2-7	CASSPTGDFYEQYF	TGTGCCAGCAGTCCGACAGGGGATTTCTACGAGCAGTACTTC
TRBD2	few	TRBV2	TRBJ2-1	CASSFSGGPYNEQFF	TGTGCCAGCAGTTTTAGCGGGGGCCCTTACAATGAGCAGTTCTTC
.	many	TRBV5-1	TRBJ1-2	CASSLNGGLNYGYTF	TGCGCCAGCAGCTTGAATGGGGGCCTTAACTATGGCTACACCTTC
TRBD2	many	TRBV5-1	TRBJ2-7	CASSSGLADYEQYF	TGCGCCAGCAGCTCCGGACTAGCGGATTACGAGCAGTACTTC
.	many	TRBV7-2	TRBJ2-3	CASSFFGDTQYF	TGTGCCAGCAGCTTTTTTGGAGATACGCAGTATTTT
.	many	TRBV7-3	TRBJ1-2	CASSPDRSGYTF	TGTGCCAGCAGCCCCGACAGGAGCGGCTACACCTTC
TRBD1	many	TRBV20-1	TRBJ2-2	CSARLGGLTGELFF	TGCAGTGCTAGATTAGGGGGCCTGACCGGGGAGCTGTTTTTT
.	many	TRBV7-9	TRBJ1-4	CASSRDTGKLFF	TGTGCCAGCAGCCGGGACACGGGAAAACTGTTTTTT
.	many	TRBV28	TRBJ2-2	CASSLGTSGELFF	TGTGCCAGCAGCTTGGGGACCTCCGGGGAGCTGTTTTTT
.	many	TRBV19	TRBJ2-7	CASSPVGLYEQYF	TGTGCCAGTAGTCCAGTCGGACTCTACGAGCAGTACTTC
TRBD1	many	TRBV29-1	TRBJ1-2	CSVVWAGGADYGYTF	TGCAGCGTTGTTTGGGCAGGGGGCGCTGACTATGGCTACACCTTC
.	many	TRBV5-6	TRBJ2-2	CASSLGGGLNTGELFF	TGTGCCAGCAGCTTGGGCGGGGGCTTGAACACCGGGGAGCTGTTTTTT
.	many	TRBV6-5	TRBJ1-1	CASIGRGLNTEAFF	TGTGCCAGCATAGGCAGGGGTTTGAACACTGAAGCTTTCTTT
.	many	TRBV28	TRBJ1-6	CASSKSSYNSPLHF	TGTGCCAGCAGCAAGTCGTCCTATAATTCACCCCTCCACTTT
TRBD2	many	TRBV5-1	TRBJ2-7	CASSEAGGRSYEQYF	TGCGCCAGCAGCGAAGCGGGGGGGAGGTCCTACGAGCAGTACTTC
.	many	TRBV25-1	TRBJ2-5	CASSEPRAGETQYF	TGTGCCAGCAGTGAACCCCGGGCGGGGGAGACCCAGTACTTC
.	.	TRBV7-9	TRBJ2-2	CASSRNRANTGELFF	TGTGCCAGCAGTAGAAACAGGGCGAACACCGGGGAGCTGTTTTTT
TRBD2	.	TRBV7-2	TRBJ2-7	CASTQGLTTYEQYF	TGTGCCAGCACCCAGGGACTAACCACCTACGAGCAGTACTTC
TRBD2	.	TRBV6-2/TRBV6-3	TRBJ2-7	CASSKISGGGYEQYF	TGTGCCAGCAGTAAGATCAGCGGGGGGGGCTACGAGCAGTACTTC
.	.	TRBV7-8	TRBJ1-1	CASSLSRWNTEAFF	TGTGCCAGCAGCTTATCCAGATGGAACACTGAAGCTTTCTTT
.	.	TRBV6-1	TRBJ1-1	CASSWTGSWTEAFF	TGTGCCAGCAGCTGGACGGGATCGTGGACTGAAGCTTTCTTT
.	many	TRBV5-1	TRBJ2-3	CASRDWDTQYF	TGCGCCAGCAGGGACTGGGATACGCAGTATTTT
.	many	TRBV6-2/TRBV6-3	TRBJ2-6	CASSFSLSGANVLTF	TGTGCCAGCAGTTTCAGTCTCTCCGGGGCCAACGTCCTGACTTTC
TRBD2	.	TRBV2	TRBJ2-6	CASSYGTSGVGANVLTF	TGTGCCAGCAGTTACGGGACTAGCGGGGTTGGGGCCAACGTCCTGACTTTC
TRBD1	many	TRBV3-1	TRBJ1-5	CASSPYGQAAQPQHF	TGTGCCAGCAGCCCCTACGGACAGGCGGCTCAGCCCCAGCATTTT
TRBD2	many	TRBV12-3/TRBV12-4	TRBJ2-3	CASSILAGSLGTQYF	TGTGCCAGCAGCATACTAGCGGGGAGTCTGGGTACGCAGTATTTT
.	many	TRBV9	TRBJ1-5	CASSVAPGQPQHF	TGTGCCAGCAGCGTAGCCCCGGGTCAGCCCCAGCATTTT
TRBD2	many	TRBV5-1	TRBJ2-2	CASRKPSGGGGELFF	TGCGCCAGCAGGAAACCTAGCGGGGGCGGCGGGGAGCTGTTTTTT
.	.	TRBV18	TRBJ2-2	CASSQGGNTGELFF	TGTGCCAGCTCCCAAGGCGGTAACACCGGGGAGCTGTTTTTT
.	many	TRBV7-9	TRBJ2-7	CASSLVSGDHYEQYF	TGTGCCAGCAGCTTAGTGTCAGGGGACCACTACGAGCAGTACTTC
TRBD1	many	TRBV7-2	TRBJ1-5	CASSLMQGGNQPQHF	TGTGCCAGCAGTCTTATGCAGGGGGGCAATCAGCCCCAGCATTTT
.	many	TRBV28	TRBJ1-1	CASSSQNTEAFF	TGTGCCAGCAGTTCCCAGAACACTGAAGCTTTCTTT
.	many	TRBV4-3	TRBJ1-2	CASSDVGSNYGYTF	TGCGCCAGCAGCGACGTGGGGTCTAACTATGGCTACACCTTC
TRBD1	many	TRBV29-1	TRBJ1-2	CSVEANRGGYGYTF	TGCAGCGTTGAAGCAAACAGGGGAGGGTATGGCTACACCTTC
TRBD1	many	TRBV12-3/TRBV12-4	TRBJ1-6	CASTRGINSPLHF	TGTGCCAGCACCAGGGGGATCAATTCACCCCTCCACTTT
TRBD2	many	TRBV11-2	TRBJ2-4	CASSVGTTLKNIQYF	TGTGCCAGCAGCGTGGGGACTACCCTAAAAAACATTCAGTACTTC
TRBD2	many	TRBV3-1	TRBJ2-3	CASSQRSGSTDTQYF	TGTGCCAGCAGCCAACGTAGCGGGAGCACAGATACGCAGTATTTT
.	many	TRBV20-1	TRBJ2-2	CSARERAIPGELFF	TGCAGTGCTCGGGAACGGGCTATTCCCGGGGAGCTGTTTTTT
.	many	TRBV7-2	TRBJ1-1	CASSLGHRNTEAFF	TGTGCCAGCAGCCTGGGACACAGGAACACTGAAGCTTTCTTT
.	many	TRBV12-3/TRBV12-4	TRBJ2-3	CASSGGGEGDTQYF	TGTGCCAGCAGTGGGGGAGGAGAGGGAGATACGCAGTATTTT
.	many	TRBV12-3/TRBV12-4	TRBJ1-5	CASSSQLGGQPQHF	TGTGCCAGCAGTTCCCAATTAGGTGGTCAGCCCCAGCATTTT
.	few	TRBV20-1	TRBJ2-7	CSARDLRQEQYF	TGCAGTGCTAGAGATCTTCGGCAGGAGCAGTACTTC
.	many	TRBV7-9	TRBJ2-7	CASSLGQLNEQYF	TGTGCCAGCAGCTTAGGACAGTTAAACGAGCAGTACTTC
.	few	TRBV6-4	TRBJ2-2	CATSTEAGELFF	TGTGCCACCTCGACGGAGGCCGGGGAGCTGTTTTTT
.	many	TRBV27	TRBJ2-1	CASSLFRTDRQETQFF	TGTGCCAGCAGTTTATTTCGGACAGATAGACAAGAGACCCAGTTCTTC
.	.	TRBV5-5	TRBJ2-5	CASSLYSQETQYF	TGTGCCAGCAGCTTGTACAGCCAAGAGACCCAGTACTTC
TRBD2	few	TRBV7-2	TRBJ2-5	CASSLGTSSGGRETQYF	TGTGCCAGCAGCTTAGGGACGTCTAGCGGGGGGCGGGAGACCCAGTACTTC